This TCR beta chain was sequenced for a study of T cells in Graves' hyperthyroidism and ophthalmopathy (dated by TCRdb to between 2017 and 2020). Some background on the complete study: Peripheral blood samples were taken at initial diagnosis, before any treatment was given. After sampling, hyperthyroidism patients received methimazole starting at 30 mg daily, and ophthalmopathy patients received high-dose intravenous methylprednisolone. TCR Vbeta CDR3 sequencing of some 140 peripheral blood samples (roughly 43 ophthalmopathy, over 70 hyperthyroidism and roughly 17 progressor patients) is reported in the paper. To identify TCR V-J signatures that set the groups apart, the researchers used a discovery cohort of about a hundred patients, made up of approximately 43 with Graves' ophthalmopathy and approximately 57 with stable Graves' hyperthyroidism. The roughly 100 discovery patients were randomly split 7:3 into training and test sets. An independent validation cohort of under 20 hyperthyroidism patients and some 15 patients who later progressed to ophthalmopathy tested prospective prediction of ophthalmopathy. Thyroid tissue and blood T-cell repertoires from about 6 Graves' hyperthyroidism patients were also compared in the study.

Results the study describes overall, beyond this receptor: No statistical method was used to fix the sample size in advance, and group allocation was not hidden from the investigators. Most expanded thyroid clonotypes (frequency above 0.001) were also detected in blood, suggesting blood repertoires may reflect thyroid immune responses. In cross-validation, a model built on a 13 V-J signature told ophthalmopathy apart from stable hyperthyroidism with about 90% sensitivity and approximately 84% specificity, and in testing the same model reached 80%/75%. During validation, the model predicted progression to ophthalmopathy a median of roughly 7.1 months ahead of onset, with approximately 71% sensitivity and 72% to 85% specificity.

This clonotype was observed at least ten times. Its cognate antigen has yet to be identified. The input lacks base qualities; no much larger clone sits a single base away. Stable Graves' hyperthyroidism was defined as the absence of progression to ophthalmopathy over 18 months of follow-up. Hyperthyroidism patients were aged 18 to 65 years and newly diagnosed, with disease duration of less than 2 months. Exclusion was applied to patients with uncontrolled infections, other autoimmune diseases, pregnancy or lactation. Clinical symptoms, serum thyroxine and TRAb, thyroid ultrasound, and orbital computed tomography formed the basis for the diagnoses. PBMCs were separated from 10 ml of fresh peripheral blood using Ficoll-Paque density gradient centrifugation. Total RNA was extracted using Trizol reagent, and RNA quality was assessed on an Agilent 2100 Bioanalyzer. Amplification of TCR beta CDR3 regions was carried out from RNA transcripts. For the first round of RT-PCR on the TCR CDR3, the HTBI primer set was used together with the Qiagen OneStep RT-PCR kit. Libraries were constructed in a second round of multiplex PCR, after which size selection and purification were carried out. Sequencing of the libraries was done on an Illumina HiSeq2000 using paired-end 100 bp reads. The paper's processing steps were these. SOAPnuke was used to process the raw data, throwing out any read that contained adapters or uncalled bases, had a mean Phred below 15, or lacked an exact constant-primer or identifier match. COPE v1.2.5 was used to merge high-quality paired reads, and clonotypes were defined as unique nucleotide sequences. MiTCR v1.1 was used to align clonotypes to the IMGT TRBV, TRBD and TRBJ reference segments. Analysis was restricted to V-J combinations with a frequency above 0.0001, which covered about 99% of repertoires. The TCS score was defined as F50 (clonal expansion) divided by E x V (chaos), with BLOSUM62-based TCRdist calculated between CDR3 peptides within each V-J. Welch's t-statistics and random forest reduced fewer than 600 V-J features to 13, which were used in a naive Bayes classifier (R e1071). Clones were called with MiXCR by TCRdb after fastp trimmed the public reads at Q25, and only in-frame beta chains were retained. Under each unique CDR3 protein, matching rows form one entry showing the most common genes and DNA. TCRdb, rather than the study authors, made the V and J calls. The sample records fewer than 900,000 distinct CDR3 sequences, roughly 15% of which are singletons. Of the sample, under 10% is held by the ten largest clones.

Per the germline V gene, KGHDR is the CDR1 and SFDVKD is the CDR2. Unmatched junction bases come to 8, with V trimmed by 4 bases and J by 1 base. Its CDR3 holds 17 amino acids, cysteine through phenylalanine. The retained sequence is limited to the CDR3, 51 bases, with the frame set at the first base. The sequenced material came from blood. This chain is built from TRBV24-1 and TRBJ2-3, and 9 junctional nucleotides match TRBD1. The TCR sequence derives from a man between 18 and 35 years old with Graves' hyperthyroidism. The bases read TGTGCCACCAGTGACTTCGGGGGGACAGGGCGCACAGATACGCAGTATTTT. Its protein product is CATSDFGGTGRTDTQYF.